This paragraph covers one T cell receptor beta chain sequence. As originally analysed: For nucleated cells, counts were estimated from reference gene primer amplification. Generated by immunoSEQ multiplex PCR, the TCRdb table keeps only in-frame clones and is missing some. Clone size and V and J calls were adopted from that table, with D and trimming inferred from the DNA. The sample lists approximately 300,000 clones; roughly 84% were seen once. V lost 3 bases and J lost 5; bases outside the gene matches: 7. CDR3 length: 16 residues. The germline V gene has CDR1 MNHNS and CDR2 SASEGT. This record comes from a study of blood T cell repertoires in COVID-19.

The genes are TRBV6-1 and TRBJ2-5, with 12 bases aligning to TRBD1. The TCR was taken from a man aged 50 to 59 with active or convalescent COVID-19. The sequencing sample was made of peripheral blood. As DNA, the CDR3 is TGTGCCAGCAGTGAGGGGGACAGGGGGCCGCGGGAGACCCAGTACTTC. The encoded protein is CASSEGDRGPRETQYF.